This T cell receptor (beta chain) was found in a study of CD8+ T cells in alopecia areata. Study-level background: Treated patients were given 5 to 10 mg oral tofacitinib twice daily. General study results and limits: Normal skin's resident alphabeta T cells are also sequenced in scalp samples. It was lesional scalp, especially alopecia totalis/universalis, that showed higher clonality than normal scalp.

Of note for this clone: Its antigen is not identified.

Germline V gives CDR1 GTSNPN, CDR2 SVGIG (reference sequence). The CDR3 contains 14 residues. Trimming removed 0 bases at V and 1 base at J, with 9 bases between. Reverse transcribed after extraction, RNA yielded cDNA as the sequencing template. Some clones are missing from TCRdb's copy, which holds only in-frame ones; the method was immunoSEQ multiplex PCR. The sample lists 140,000 to 150,000 clones, about 60% seen once, with about 6.8% in the top ten. From PBMCs, CD4+ and CD8+ T cells were sorted. Sequencing was performed on CD4+ T cells sorted from blood, taken at week 0. This sequence originates from a human donor with alopecia areata. This sequence joins TRBV30 and TRBJ1-1; possible D gene TRBD1, 5 bases. CDR3 sequence: CAWSVRDRNTEAFF. The CDR3 nucleotides are TGTGCCTGGAGTGTACGGGACCGGAACACTGAAGCTTTCTTT.